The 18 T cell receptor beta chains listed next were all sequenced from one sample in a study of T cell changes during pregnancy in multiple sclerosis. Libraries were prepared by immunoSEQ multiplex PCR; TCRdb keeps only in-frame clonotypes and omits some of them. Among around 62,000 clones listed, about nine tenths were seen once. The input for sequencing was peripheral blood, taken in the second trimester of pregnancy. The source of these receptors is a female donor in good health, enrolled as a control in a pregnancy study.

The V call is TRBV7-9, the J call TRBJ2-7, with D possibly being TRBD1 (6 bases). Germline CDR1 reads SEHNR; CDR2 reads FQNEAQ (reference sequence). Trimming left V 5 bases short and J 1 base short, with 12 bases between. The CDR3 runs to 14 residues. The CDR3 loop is CASSATGNSYEQYF. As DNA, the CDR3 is TGTGCCAGCAGCGCAACAGGGAATTCCTACGAGCAGTACTTC.

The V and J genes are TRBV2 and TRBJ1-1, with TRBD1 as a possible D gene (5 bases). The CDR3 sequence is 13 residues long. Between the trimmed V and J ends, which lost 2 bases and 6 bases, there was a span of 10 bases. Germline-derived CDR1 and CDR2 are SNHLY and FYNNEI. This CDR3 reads CASSERGEAEAFF. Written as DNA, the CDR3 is TGTGCCAGCAGTGAACGGGGGGAGGCTGAAGCTTTCTTT.

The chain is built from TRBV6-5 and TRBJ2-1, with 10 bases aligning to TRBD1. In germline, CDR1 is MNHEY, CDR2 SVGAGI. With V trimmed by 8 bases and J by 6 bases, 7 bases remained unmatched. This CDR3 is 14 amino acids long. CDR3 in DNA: TGTGCCAGCGTCGGGACAGGGGAGATCAATGAGCAGTTCTTC. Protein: CASVGTGEINEQFF.

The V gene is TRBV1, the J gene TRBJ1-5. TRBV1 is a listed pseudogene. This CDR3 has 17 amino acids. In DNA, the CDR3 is TGCACCAGCAGCCAAGATCATGACCGGGAGACCAATCAGCCCCAGCATTTT. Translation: CTSSQDHDRETNQPQHF.

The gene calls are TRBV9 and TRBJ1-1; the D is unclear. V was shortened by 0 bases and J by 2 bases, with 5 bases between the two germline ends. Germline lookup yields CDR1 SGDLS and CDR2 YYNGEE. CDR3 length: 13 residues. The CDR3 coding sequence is TGTGCCAGCAGCGTAGTCGTAAACACTGAAGCTTTCTTT. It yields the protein CASSVVVNTEAFF.

The CDR3 DNA follows: TGTGCCAGCAGCTTGCTAGCGGGGGCAGATACGCAGTATTTT. Translated, it gives CASSLLAGADTQYF. The chain is built from TRBV7-9 and TRBJ2-3; 10 bases map to TRBD2. The length of the CDR3 is 14 residues. From germline, CDR1 is SEHNR and CDR2 FQNEAQ (reference sequence). J gave up 4 bases and V 3 bases, and 1 base lay outside the gene matches.

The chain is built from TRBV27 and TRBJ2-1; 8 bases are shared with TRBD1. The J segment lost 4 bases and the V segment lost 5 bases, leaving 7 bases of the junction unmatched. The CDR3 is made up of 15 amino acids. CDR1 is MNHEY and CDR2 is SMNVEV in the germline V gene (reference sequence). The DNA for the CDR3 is TGTGCCAGCAGTCCGCAGGGGGCAACGTACAATGAGCAGTTCTTC. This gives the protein CASSPQGATYNEQFF.

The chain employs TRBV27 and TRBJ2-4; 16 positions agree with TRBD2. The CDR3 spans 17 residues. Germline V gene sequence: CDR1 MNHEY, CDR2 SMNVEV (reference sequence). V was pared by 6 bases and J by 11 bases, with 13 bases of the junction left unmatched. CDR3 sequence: CASRPEMGLAGGGVQYF. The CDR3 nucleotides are TGTGCCAGCAGACCAGAGATGGGACTAGCGGGAGGGGGGGTTCAGTACTTC.

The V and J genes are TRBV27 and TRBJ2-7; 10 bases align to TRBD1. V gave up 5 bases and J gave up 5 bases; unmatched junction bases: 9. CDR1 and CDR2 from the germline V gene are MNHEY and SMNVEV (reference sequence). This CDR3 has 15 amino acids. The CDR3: CASSPPGQGINEQYF. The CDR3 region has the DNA TGTGCCAGCAGTCCCCCGGGACAGGGGATTAACGAGCAGTACTTC.

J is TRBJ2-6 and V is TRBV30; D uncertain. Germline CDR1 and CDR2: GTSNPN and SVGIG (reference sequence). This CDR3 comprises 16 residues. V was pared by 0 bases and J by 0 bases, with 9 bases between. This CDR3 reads CAWSVGSSSGANVLTF. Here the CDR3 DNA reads TGTGCCTGGAGTGTTGGCTCCAGCTCTGGGGCCAACGTCCTGACTTTC.

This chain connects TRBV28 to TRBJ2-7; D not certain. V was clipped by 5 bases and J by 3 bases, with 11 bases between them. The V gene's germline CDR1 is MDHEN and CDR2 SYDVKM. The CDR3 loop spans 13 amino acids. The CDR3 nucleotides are TGTGCCAGCAGTCAGGCCCCCGGCTACGAGCAGTACTTC. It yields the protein CASSQAPGYEQYF.

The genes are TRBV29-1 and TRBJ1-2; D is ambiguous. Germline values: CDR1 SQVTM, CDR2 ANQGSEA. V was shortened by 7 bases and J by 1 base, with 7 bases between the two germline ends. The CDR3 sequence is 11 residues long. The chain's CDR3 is CSALDNYGYTF. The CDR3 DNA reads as TGCAGCGCCCTAGATAACTATGGCTACACCTTC. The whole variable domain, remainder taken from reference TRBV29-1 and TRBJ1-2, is SAVISQKPSRDICQRGTSLTIQCQVDSQVTMMFWYRQQPGQSLTLIATANQGSEATYESGFVIDKFPISRPNLTFSTLTVSNMSPEDSSIYLCSALDNYGYTFGSGTRLTVV.

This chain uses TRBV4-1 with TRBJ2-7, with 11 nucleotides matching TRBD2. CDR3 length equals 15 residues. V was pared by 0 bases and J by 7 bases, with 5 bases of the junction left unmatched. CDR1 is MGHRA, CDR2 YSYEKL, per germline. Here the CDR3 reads CASSQDRGLAGEQYF. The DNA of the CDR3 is TGCGCCAGCAGCCAAGATCGAGGACTAGCGGGTGAGCAGTACTTC.

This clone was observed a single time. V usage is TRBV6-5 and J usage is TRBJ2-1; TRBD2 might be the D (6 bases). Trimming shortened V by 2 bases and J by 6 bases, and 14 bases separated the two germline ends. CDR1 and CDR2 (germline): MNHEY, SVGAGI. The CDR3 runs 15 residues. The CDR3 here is CASSYVLAGFNEQFF. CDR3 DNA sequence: TGTGCCAGCAGTTACGTACTAGCCGGGTTCAATGAGCAGTTCTTC.

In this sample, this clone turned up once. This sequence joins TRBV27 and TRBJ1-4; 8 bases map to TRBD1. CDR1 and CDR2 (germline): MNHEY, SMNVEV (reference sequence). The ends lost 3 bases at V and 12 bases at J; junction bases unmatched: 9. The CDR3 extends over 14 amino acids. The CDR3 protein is CASSLNTGGVELFF. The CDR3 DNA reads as TGTGCCAGCAGTTTGAACACAGGGGGGGTGGAACTGTTTTTT. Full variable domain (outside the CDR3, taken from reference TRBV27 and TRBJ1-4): EAQVTQNPRYLITVTGKKLTVTCSQNMNHEYMSWYRQDPGLGLRQIYYSMNVEVTDKGDVPEGYKVSRKEKRNFPLILESPSPNQTSLYFCASSLNTGGVELFFGSGTQLSVL.

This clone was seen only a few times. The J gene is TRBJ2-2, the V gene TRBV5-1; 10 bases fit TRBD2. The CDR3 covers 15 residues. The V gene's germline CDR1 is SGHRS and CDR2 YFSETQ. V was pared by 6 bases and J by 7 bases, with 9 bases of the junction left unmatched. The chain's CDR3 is CASKALAGVGGELFF. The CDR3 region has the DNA TGCGCCAGCAAGGCCCTAGCGGGAGTTGGCGGGGAGCTGTTTTTT. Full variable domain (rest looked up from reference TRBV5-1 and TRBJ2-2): KAGVTQTPRYLIKTRGQQVTLSCSPISGHRSVSWYQQTPGQGLQFLFEYFSETQRNKGNFPGRFSGRQFSNSRSEMNVSTLELGDSALYLCASKALAGVGGELFFGEGSRLTVL.

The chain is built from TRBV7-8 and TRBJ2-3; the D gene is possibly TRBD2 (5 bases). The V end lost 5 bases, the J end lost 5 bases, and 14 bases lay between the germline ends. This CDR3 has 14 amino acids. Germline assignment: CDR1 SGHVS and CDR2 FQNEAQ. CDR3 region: CASSPGVAGDTQYF. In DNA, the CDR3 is TGTGCCAGCAGCCCCGGGGTAGCCGGAGATACGCAGTATTTT.

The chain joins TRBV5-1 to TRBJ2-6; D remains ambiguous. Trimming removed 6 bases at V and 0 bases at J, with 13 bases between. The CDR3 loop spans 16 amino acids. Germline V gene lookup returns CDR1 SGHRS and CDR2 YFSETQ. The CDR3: CASTVLPGSGANVLTF. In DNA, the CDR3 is TGCGCCAGCACGGTCCTACCCGGCTCTGGGGCCAACGTCCTGACTTTC.